This TCR beta chain is drawn from a study of T-cell memory formation after mild COVID-19. Points from the study as a whole: Confirmation was lacking for SARS-CoV-2 specificity of second-wave clones that peaked on day 37.

This clonotype was detected only a few times. The antigen is undetermined. In TCRdb, the 5' RACE reads were re-called with MiXCR into one record per CDR3 protein. In the table there are approximately 490,000 distinct CDR3 sequences, roughly 22% of which are singletons. The junction had 16 bases not matched to a gene; V was cut back by 4 bases and J by 6 bases. There are 18 residues in the CDR3. The V call is TRBV12-3 or TRBV12-4, the J call TRBJ2-7; the match to TRBD2 covers 12 bases. This clonotype was obtained from an adult woman who had mild COVID-19 (a few samples of this study predate the infection). Cell type and time point are not known. Sequencing used PBMCs or a T cell subset sorted from them (not recorded which). The CDR3 coding sequence is TGTGCCAGCAGTTCCGCGACTAGCGGGGGCCGTCCGGGGATCGAGCAGTACTTC. The encoded protein is CASSSATSGGRPGIEQYF.